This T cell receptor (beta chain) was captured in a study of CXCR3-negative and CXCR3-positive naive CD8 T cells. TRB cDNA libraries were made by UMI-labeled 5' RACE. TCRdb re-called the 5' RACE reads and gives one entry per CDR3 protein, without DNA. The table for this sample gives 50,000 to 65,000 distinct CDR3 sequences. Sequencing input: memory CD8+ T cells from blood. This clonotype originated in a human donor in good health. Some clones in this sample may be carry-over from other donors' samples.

The CDR3 loop is CASRTCRDRFLPASSYNEQFF. The rearrangement uses TRBV25-1 and TRBJ2-1; TCRdb's assignment of TRBD1 cannot be checked, as there is no DNA. The CDR3 contains 21 residues. Per the germline V gene, CDR1 is MGHDK and CDR2 is SYGVNS. Variable domain in full (rest from reference TRBV25-1 and TRBJ2-1): EADIYQTPRYLVIGTGKKITLECSQTMGHDKMYWYQQDPGMELHLIHYSYGVNSTEKGDLSSESTVSRIRTEHFPLTLESARPSHTSQYLCASRTCRDRFLPASSYNEQFFGPGTRLTVL.